The entry below describes one T cell receptor (beta chain). Its recognized antigen is unknown. The record has no base qualities; no much larger clone is one base away. The data were obtained in a study of cytomegalovirus exposure and HLA in healthy donors (dated by TCRdb to about 2017). Concerning the study at large: An earlier analysis of under 600 of the donors reported approximately 300 Gb of sequence data and around 110 million unique TCR beta sequences from about 200 million T cells. An early release that covered about 600 HLA-typed donors contained approximately 320 gigabases of sequencing data and around 85 million unique TCR sequences. The genetic ancestry cluster associated with self-reported Caucasian donors included about four fifths of the roughly 400 genotyped donors. The study aimed to test whether signatures of past pathogen exposure could be identified by cataloging public T cell receptors. Using immunosequencing, the study profiled T cell repertoires from around 670 subjects and related those repertoires to cytomegalovirus serostatus. A separate validation cohort of about 110 different subjects was used in addition to the approximately 670-subject first cohort. To predict cytomegalovirus infection status, the study brought together high-throughput TCR immunosequencing, statistical association of individual TCRs with disease status, and machine learning. A later analysis re-examined previously published TCR beta repertoires from more than 550 donors and added high-resolution HLA genotyping to investigate patterns of TCR occurrence. Rather than using new phenotypic data, the later analysis identified candidate immune exposures from TCR beta sequences and from how often those sequences occurred across donors. To decide whether each TCR beta V gene segment behaved as functional or pseudogenic, an earlier analysis of some 600 of the donors relied on high-throughput TCR beta sequencing. Alongside the repertoire data, information on donor age, sex, ethnicity and CMV serostatus was compiled. A later genetic analysis took genome-wide SNP genotypes for about 55% of the 666 donors and used that subset as a discovery cohort. All discovery cohort repertoires had been generated on a single sequencing platform. Class I and class II HLA loci were covered by the typing at four-digit resolution. Typing coverage varied by locus: roughly 629-640 donors for A, B, C, DRB1 and DQB1; some 520 for DQA1; approximately 570 for DPA1; 450 to 480 for DPB1. A handful of DR-DQ haplotypes were handled as single units for association and clustering because linkage in the cohort was strong. On average, roughly 250,000 unique TCR beta nucleotide sequences were sequenced per donor among some 430 genotyped donors of the cohort, with 15% to 20% of those sequences being non-productive.

The cohort comprised fewer than 700 healthy bone marrow donors. Cohort members were all nominally healthy when sampled, although unrecorded immune exposures were likely present. The donor was CMV seronegative and belonged to the group of approximately 320 seronegative cohort members. Each donor provided a peripheral blood sample, and peripheral blood mononuclear cells were used for TCR beta sequencing. Genomic DNA extraction from the blood cell samples was performed with the Qiagen DNeasy Blood Extraction Kit. CDR1 and CDR2 were assigned from the germline V gene as SGDLS and YYNGEE. V and J are trimmed by 0 bases and 4 bases, and the gene matches miss 6 bases of the junction. Taken from cysteine to phenylalanine, the CDR3 has 15 residues. CDR3 DNA is the only sequence kept; it has 45 bases, read in frame from the first base. The library was made by the immunoSEQ multiplex PCR assay. For the multiplex PCR, a mixture combining 60 forward primers for TCR Vbeta segments and 13 reverse primers for TCR Jbeta segments was used. The CDR3 region of rearranged TCR beta genes was amplified from genomic DNA with a multiplex PCR assay. The Illumina HiSeq System was used to sequence the amplified TCR beta libraries as 87-base-pair reads. On the authors' methods: In a later analysis, 70 million to 95 million unique TCR beta chains were counted across the 500 to 850 repertoires, and roughly 11 million of these chains were shared by at least two donors. Raw reads were error-corrected and collapsed into unique sequences by a nearest-neighbor algorithm in which closely related sequences were merged to remove PCR and sequencing errors. Alignment of CDR3 sequences to IMGT reference sequences was used to assign V, D and J gene segments. For a sequence to be retained, a match of at least six nucleotides was required to both a V gene segment and a J gene segment. A rearrangement counted as productive if the CDR3 had no stop codons and remained in frame with V and J, and every other rearrangement counted as non-productive. Following IMGT convention, CDR3 was defined as the stretch from the second conserved V-encoded cysteine to the conserved J-encoded phenylalanine. The earlier analysis of about 500 of the donors excluded sequences that lacked an unambiguous match to a single V gene segment. An earlier analysis of about 590 of the donors classified V segments as functional when productive rearrangements were above 56.7% and as segregating when the standard deviation between donors was above 5%. A statistical classification framework was developed to diagnose cytomegalovirus status using the catalog of TCR beta chain sequences. V and J gene assignment, in a later analysis, came from comparing TCR nucleotide sequences with IMGT/GENE-DB human TR gene sequences. A later analysis assigned CDR3 sequences and most-parsimonious VDJ recombination scenarios with the TCRdist pipeline. In a later analysis, every TCR beta chain was defined by the combination of its CDR3 amino acid sequence and its V-gene family, and reads without a unique V-gene family were dropped. As a way to deal with suspected cross-contamination and a sequencing artifact, a later analysis dropped approximately 570 nucleotide sequences that were highly shared and had low generation probability. In a later analysis, a clonal expansion index for each public chain was calculated from normalized within-repertoire ranks of inferred template counts. In a later analysis, generation probabilities were computed with a VDJ recombination model fitted to out-of-frame rearrangements, and the resulting probabilities were checked against IGoR. Hypergeometric tests were used in a later analysis to score TCR-TCR, TCR-HLA and TCR-CMV co-occurrence, with a repertoire-size bias correction applied to the TCR pairs. To estimate false discovery rates, a later analysis permuted the HLA or CMV assignments 20 times. In a later analysis, co-occurring TCRs were grouped using DBSCAN, and TCRdist sequence similarity was added for clustering within HLA-allele-positive subsets. Repertoires with fewer than 30,000 or more than 120,000 public chains were left out of co-occurrence clustering, as were about five repertoires with anomalous nucleotide sharing. Imported from immuneACCESS, the table was reduced by TCRdb to in-frame sequences with V and J called. These copies leave out some clones; in studies compared against another copy, an unresolved V gene accounts for under half, and the cause of the remainder is not known. D and trimming were read from the DNA, whereas the V and J calls and clone size are those reported in that table. Recorded for this sample are about 150,000 clones; 65% to 85% of them occurred a single time. Approximately 3% of the sample belongs to the ten largest clones.

Points the paper makes about the study in general: Most TCR sequences were observed very rarely across donors, whereas some public TCRs were present in many individuals. The cohort was sequenced for TCR beta chains only, and without alpha or paired-chain data the features that could be detected were limited. The authors suggested that the approach could potentially be generalized to other disease states and immunological phenotypes. At a false discovery rate of 0.05, a later analysis linked roughly 17,000 TCR beta sequences to specific HLA alleles. In an earlier analysis of more than 450 of the donors, most TCR beta V segments were observed in productive rearrangements about 87% or about 30% of the time, broadly matching IMGT annotations. The classifier was reported to diagnose cytomegalovirus status with high specificity and sensitivity in both the original cohort and the validation cohort. In vitro tests confirmed that a few of the cytomegalovirus-associated TCR beta chains recognize cytomegalovirus antigens. CMV serostatus was the only immune exposure information available for the cohort. Over 15 rarely observed V segments, including chromosome 9 orphons, were excluded from the earlier analysis of several hundred of the donors because counts were too low. According to a later analysis, most CMV-associated TCR beta chains appeared to be HLA-restricted, and the HLA associations seemed to be driven largely by CMV exposure. In the study, 150 to 200 TCR beta chains were listed as associated with cytomegalovirus. When HLA alleles, especially DR and DQ, strongly co-occurred, attributing TCR associations to individual alleles was difficult. According to a later genetic analysis, donors in an Asian-associated ancestry cluster had fewer N-insertions in productive TCRs than the approximately 650-donor mean. Because HLA typing was unavailable for some donors at each locus, only the typed subset was used in association tests. In a later analysis, the rate of TCR association differed among HLA loci, with DRB1 alleles having the most associated TCRs and HLA-C alleles having the fewest. Some IMGT-functional V segments, including TRBV6-2 and TRBV6-3, could not be told apart with the 87-base-pair reads, so those segments were excluded. In a later analysis, HLA-associated TCR beta chains showed more clonal expansion and lower generation probabilities than non-associated chains that were equally common. Linkage disequilibrium might explain the correlated functional status among segregating V segments, but an unknown experimental factor could not be ruled out. A later analysis reported that several top co-occurrence clusters appeared linked to parvovirus B19, influenza, CMV and Epstein-Barr virus. A cluster of highly shared sequence variants was judged likely to be a technical artifact of the sequencing pipeline. A further reported finding was that TCR beta sequences accurately predicted the HLA-A and HLA-B alleles for most subjects in the first cohort. In a later genetic analysis, a missense DCLRE1C variant was associated with V-gene and J-gene trimming of TCR beta chains, and the association was replicated in an independent cohort. Presence/absence analyses assumed roughly uniform sequencing depth across donors, an assumption that may not hold.

This clonotype originated in a male donor in good health and CMV-seronegative. The chain uses TRBV9 and TRBJ1-2; 7 junctional bases match TRBD1. Sequenced input: PBMCs. The CDR3 in this case is CASSVARSGGYGYTF. The DNA reads as follows: TGTGCCAGCAGCGTAGCTCGGTCAGGGGGCTATGGCTACACCTTC.